The entry below describes one T cell receptor (beta chain). Primers for the PCR totalled 60 Vbeta and 13 Jbeta. Sequencing used immunoSEQ multiplex PCR; TCRdb keeps in-frame clones, though not all of them. The table lists 120,000 to 150,000 clones, around 85% of them singletons. The sample is drawn from a study of cytomegalovirus exposure and HLA in healthy donors. This clonotype originated in a man in his forties in good health and CMV-seropositive. Sequenced input: PBMCs.

As DNA, the CDR3 is TGTGCCAGCAGTTCCGGACTAGCGGGGAGGTCAGATACGCAGTATTTT. Amino acids: CASSSGLAGRSDTQYF. The V call is TRBV7-2, the J call TRBJ2-3, with 12 nucleotides matching TRBD2. The J segment lost 4 bases and the V segment lost 6 bases, leaving 8 bases of the junction unmatched. Germline V gene sequence: CDR1 SGHTA, CDR2 FQGNSA. This CDR3 is built from 16 residues.